This T cell receptor (beta chain) is from a study of human T cells and chemical hapten exposure. Regarding time point: patch test 3, about 24 weeks after DPC sensitization. The treatment denotes: therapeutic diphenylcyclopropenone sensitization with weekly scalp DPC. One entry per CDR3 protein results from TCRdb running MiXCR on the RACE reads. Found here are under 200,000 distinct CDR3 sequences, 28% of them singletons; the top ten hold roughly 2.2%. This clonotype was detected only a few times. Germline V gene data show CDR1 as LGHNA and CDR2 as YSLEER. This CDR3 has 13 amino acids. The V end lost 3 bases, the J end lost 7 bases, and 10 bases lay between the germline ends.

The starting material was whole blood, obtained in connection with sensitization to the hapten diphenylcyclopropenone (DPC). The rearrangement links TRBV4-3 to TRBJ2-1, with D uncertain. The TCR sequence derives from a woman aged 18-35 years with alopecia areata. Some clones in this sample may be carry-over from other donors' samples. CDR3 coding DNA: TGCGCCAGCAGCCAGGCAATCAATAATGAGCAGTTCTTC. Its translation: CASSQAINNEQFF.